This is a list of T cell receptor beta chains from one sample in a study of spatial heterogeneity in lung cancer. TCRdb fed the 5' RACE reads into MiXCR, producing one record per CDR3 protein. The sample has over 25,000 distinct CDR3 sequences, 7.5% to 9.5% seen once. Here the sequenced sample was PBMCs, taken at surgery. All receptors derive from a female donor with early-stage non-small cell lung cancer. Each CDR3 is given with its conserved first and last residue. D genes are given only for firm matches. Some rows mark clone size as missing; the rest say once, few, many or name a class of expanded clone.

>TRBJ2-7|NA|TRBV27|NA
CASRSTETGFNEQYF
TGTGCCAGCAGGTCAACCGAAACAGGGTTCAACGAGCAGTACTTC
>TRBJ1-2|TRBD1|TRBV28|many
CASSLVTGDYGYTF
TGTGCCAGCAGTTTAGTGACAGGGGACTATGGCTACACCTTC
>TRBJ2-4|TRBD2|TRBV2|few
CASSESSGRLLVAKNIQYF
TGTGCCAGCAGTGAGTCTAGCGGGAGGTTGTTGGTAGCCAAAAACATTCAGTACTTC
>TRBJ1-6|TRBD1|TRBV3-1|few
CASSQSVYRDRGLSLHF
TGTGCCAGCAGCCAAAGCGTCTACCGGGACAGGGGACTATCTCTCCACTTT
>TRBJ2-1|NA|TRBV7-2|many
CASSRLPLRVRERGGNNEQFF
TGTGCCAGCAGTCGTTTACCCCTCCGCGTGCGGGAGAGGGGGGGTAACAATGAGCAGTTCTTC
>TRBJ2-1|TRBD2|TRBV19|many
CASSSLGGGPVNEQFF
TGTGCCAGTAGTTCCCTTGGGGGAGGGCCTGTCAATGAGCAGTTCTTC
>TRBJ2-1|TRBD2|TRBV7-8|many
CASSFYAGDYGEQFF
TGTGCCAGCAGCTTTTATGCGGGAGATTATGGTGAGCAGTTCTTC
>TRBJ1-3|NA|TRBV11-3|NA
CASSSPRKGTIYF
TGTGCCAGCAGCTCGCCACGGAAAGGCACCATATATTTT
>TRBJ2-2|NA|TRBV4-1|many
CASSDRFANTGELFF
TGCGCCAGCAGTGACAGGTTCGCGAACACCGGGGAGCTGTTTTTT
>TRBJ2-1|NA|TRBV2|many
CASSEIADRINEQFF
TGTGCCAGCAGTGAAATAGCGGACCGAATCAATGAGCAGTTCTTC
>TRBJ2-2|TRBD1|TRBV19|NA
CASTVDRALNTGELFF
TGTGCCAGTACCGTTGACAGGGCCCTGAACACCGGGGAGCTGTTTTTT
>TRBJ1-2|NA|TRBV30|many
CAWTTELVTGYGYTF
TGTGCCTGGACCACGGAGCTCGTCACAGGGTATGGCTACACCTTC
>TRBJ2-7|NA|TRBV6-5|many
CASSPNRRDEQYF
TGTGCCAGCAGCCCCAACAGACGAGACGAGCAGTACTTC
>TRBJ2-1|NA|TRBV7-6|NA
CASSLGGRGPASSYNEQFF
TGTGCCAGCAGCTTAGGGGGGCGGGGACCAGCGAGCTCCTACAATGAGCAGTTCTTC
>TRBJ2-3|NA|TRBV5-1|NA
CASSLAESQRDTQYF
TGCGCCAGCAGCTTAGCGGAATCCCAAAGGGATACGCAGTATTTT
>TRBJ1-1|NA|TRBV9|few
CASSVGGSRVEAFF
TGTGCCAGCAGCGTAGGGGGTTCTAGGGTTGAAGCTTTCTTT
>TRBJ2-7|NA|TRBV28|many
CASRPPGSQLYEQYF
TGTGCCAGCAGACCCCCGGGGAGCCAACTCTACGAGCAGTACTTC
>TRBJ2-1|NA|TRBV24-1|many
CATSDSGGNSGDLKSYNEQFF
TGTGCCACCAGTGATTCAGGGGGTAATAGCGGGGACCTGAAATCCTACAATGAGCAGTTCTTC
>TRBJ2-1|NA|TRBV12-3/TRBV12-4|many
CASSSGEGRITGSLGEQFF
TGTGCCAGCAGTTCGGGTGAGGGGCGGATCACAGGCAGTCTGGGTGAGCAGTTCTTC
>TRBJ2-5|NA|TRBV12-3/TRBV12-4|many
CASSPAGWGGTQYF
TGTGCCAGCAGCCCCGCTGGTTGGGGTGGGACCCAGTACTTC
>TRBJ2-1|NA|TRBV7-9|many
CASSLKGGNEQFF
TGTGCCAGCAGCTTAAAAGGGGGCAATGAGCAGTTCTTC
>TRBJ1-5|NA|TRBV3-1|NA
CASSPFRAGANQPQHF
TGTGCCAGCAGTCCCTTCAGGGCGGGGGCCAATCAGCCCCAGCATTTT
>TRBJ1-5|NA|TRBV18|many
CASSPSPDTNQPQHF
TGTGCCAGCTCACCATCGCCGGACACCAATCAGCCCCAGCATTTT
>TRBJ1-4|TRBD1|TRBV12-3/TRBV12-4|NA
CASSRGQGPANEKLFF
TGTGCCAGCAGTCGAGGACAGGGGCCAGCTAATGAAAAACTGTTTTTT
>TRBJ1-1|NA|TRBV5-5|few
CASRSGQNTEAFF
TGTGCCAGCAGGTCGGGACAGAACACTGAAGCTTTCTTT
>TRBJ1-2|NA|TRBV15|many
CATSREIGREGDGYTF
TGTGCCACCAGCAGAGAGATTGGGAGGGAGGGCGATGGCTACACCTTC
>TRBJ1-1|NA|TRBV7-8|many
CASSLDRGMNTEAFF
TGTGCCAGCAGCTTAGATCGAGGGATGAACACTGAAGCTTTCTTT